The source of this T cell receptor (beta chain) is a study of blood T cell repertoires in COVID-19. Across the whole study: Some COVID-19 samples were acute and others convalescent; all came from the United States, Italy and Spain. Sources were T cells, B-cell-depleted T cells, or PBMCs; the material itself was cDNA or gDNA.

In the study's own analysis: Reference gene primer amplification yielded estimated nucleated cell counts. TCRdb's table, derived via immunoSEQ multiplex PCR, lists solely in-frame clones and lacks some. The D gene and trimming were derived from the DNA, and the V and J assignments and clone size from that table. Altogether 95,000 to 130,000 clones are present, approximately 84% being singletons, with the ten largest covering roughly 7.1%. Losses at the gene ends were 2 bases for V and 4 bases for J; bases not matched to a gene: 6. The CDR3 totals 15 residues. Germline values: CDR1 SGDLS, CDR2 YYNGEE.

The chain recombines TRBV9 with TRBJ2-1; 7 nucleotides agree with TRBD2. The source of this sequence is a man in his 70s with active or convalescent COVID-19. The source material was peripheral blood. CDR3 residues: CASSVLAETYNEQFF. CDR3 in DNA: TGTGCCAGCAGCGTGCTAGCGGAGACATACAATGAGCAGTTCTTC. The whole variable domain, remainder taken from reference TRBV9 and TRBJ2-1, is DSGVTQTPKHLITATGQRVTLRCSPRSGDLSVYWYQQSLDQGLQFLIQYYNGEERAKGNILERFSAQQFPDLHSELNLSSLELGDSALYFCASSVLAETYNEQFFGPGTRLTVL.